These 5 T cell receptor beta chains were all obtained from the same sample, sequenced in a study of cytomegalovirus exposure and HLA in healthy donors. 60 Vbeta and 13 Jbeta primers were used in PCR. TCRdb's copy holds only in-frame clones and misses some; the assay was immunoSEQ multiplex PCR. In the table there are 120,000 to 150,000 clones, approximately 80% of which are singletons. Sequencing was done on a sample of PBMCs. The receptors originated from a woman aged 40 to 50 in good health and CMV-seropositive.

This chain uses TRBV11-2 with TRBJ2-2; D is ambiguous. V was shortened by 3 bases and J by 1 base, with 6 bases between the two germline ends. Germline CDR1 and CDR2: SGHAT and FQNNGV. This CDR3 has 14 residues. This CDR3 reads CASSLSRNTGELFF. CDR3 DNA sequence: TGTGCCAGCAGCTTGAGTCGGAACACCGGGGAGCTGTTTTTT.

The chain carries TRBV6-6 and TRBJ2-4, with D perhaps matching TRBD1 (6 bases). V dropped 2 bases and J dropped 4 bases, with 12 bases sitting between them. CDR1 is MNHNY and CDR2 is SVGAGI in the germline V gene (reference sequence). This CDR3 is 15 amino acids long. CDR3 nucleotide sequence: TGTGCCAGCAGTTACAAGGGACAAGCTAAAAACATTCAGTACTTC. It codes for CASSYKGQAKNIQYF.

The CDR3 bases are TGTGCCAGTAGTGCTAGCGGGAGAAACGCGCAGTACTTC. This sequence encodes CASSASGRNAQYF. The rearrangement uses TRBV19 and TRBJ2-7; 10 nucleotides align to TRBD2. The CDR3 loop spans 13 amino acids. Germline assignment: CDR1 LNHDA and CDR2 SQIVND (reference sequence). Trimming removed 5 bases from V and 9 bases from J; junction bases left unmatched: 7.

This clone was found a few times. The chain combines TRBV2 with TRBJ2-1, with 7 bases identical to TRBD2. CDR3 length equals 15 residues. With V trimmed by 6 bases and J by 2 bases, 7 bases remained unmatched. Germline lookup yields CDR1 SNHLY and CDR2 FYNNEI. Here the CDR3 DNA reads TGTGCCAGCAGGGAGCGGGAAATAACCTACAATGAGCAGTTCTTC. Translating it yields CASREREITYNEQFF. Variable domain in full (rest from reference TRBV2 and TRBJ2-1): EPEVTQTPSHQVTQMGQEVILRCVPISNHLYFYWYRQILGQKVEFLVSFYNNEISEKSEIFDDQFSVERPDGSNFTLKIRSTKLEDSAMYFCASREREITYNEQFFGPGTRLTVL.

In this sample, this clone turned up a few times. The genes are TRBV25-1 and TRBJ2-2, with a possible D match to TRBD2 (6 bases). CDR1 and CDR2 from the germline V gene are MGHDK and SYGVNS. The CDR3 extends over 12 amino acids. Trimming stripped 6 bases from V and 15 bases from J, with 17 bases between. The DNA for the CDR3 is TGTGCCAGCAGGACGGGGGACTTCCGATTGTTTTTT. The encoded protein is CASRTGDFRLFF.